This entry lists 16 T cell receptor beta chains sequenced from one sample in a study of cytomegalovirus exposure and HLA in healthy donors. It was with 60 Vbeta and 13 Jbeta primers that the PCR ran. Sequencing used immunoSEQ multiplex PCR; TCRdb keeps in-frame clones, though not all of them. The sample lists roughly 66,000 clones, 55% to 70% occurring once. Sequencing was carried out using PBMCs. The receptor set was obtained from a woman in her 50s in good health and CMV-seronegative.

The V call is TRBV28, the J call TRBJ2-5; TRBD1 is a possible D gene (5 bases). Germline-derived CDR1 and CDR2 are MDHEN and SYDVKM. The CDR3 loop spans 13 amino acids. Trimming shortened V by 7 bases and J by 5 bases, and 14 bases separated the two germline ends. The CDR3 coding sequence is TGTGCCAGCATCACCCCAGGGTTGGAGACCCAGTACTTC. Translated, it gives CASITPGLETQYF. The full variable domain, its missing parts supplied by reference TRBV28 and TRBJ2-5, is DVKVTQSSRYLVKRTGEKVFLECVQDMDHENMFWYRQDPGLGLRLIYFSYDVKMKEKGDIPEGYSVSREKKERFSLILESASTNQTSMYLCASITPGLETQYFGPGTRLLVL.

V and J are TRBV25-1 and TRBJ2-7, with 7 bases identical to TRBD1. Germline CDR1 reads MGHDK; CDR2 reads SYGVNS. The CDR3 covers 16 residues. The trim removed 7 bases at V and 3 bases at J, leaving 15 bases unmatched. CDR3 nucleotides: TGTGCCAGCATAAACCGGGACAGCTCAGGTGGCTACGAGCAGTACTTC. It is translated as CASINRDSSGGYEQYF.

The chain links TRBV5-1 to TRBJ2-2, with a possible D match to TRBD2 (6 bases). V dropped 2 bases and J dropped 3 bases, with 11 bases sitting between them. The CDR3 is 15 amino acids. Germline V CDR1 and CDR2: SGHRS, YFSETQ. The CDR3 sequence: CASSFRGDYTGELFF. The CDR3 nucleotides are TGCGCCAGCAGCTTCCGAGGGGACTACACCGGGGAGCTGTTTTTT. The whole variable domain, remainder taken from reference TRBV5-1 and TRBJ2-2, is KAGVTQTPRYLIKTRGQQVTLSCSPISGHRSVSWYQQTPGQGLQFLFEYFSETQRNKGNFPGRFSGRQFSNSRSEMNVSTLELGDSALYLCASSFRGDYTGELFFGEGSRLTVL.

V is TRBV6-5 and J is TRBJ2-3, with TRBD1 matching 7 bases. The germline gives CDR1 MNHEY, CDR2 SVGAGI. Trimming at V came to 2 bases and at J to 1 base, leaving 6 bases not matched to a gene. This CDR3 comprises 16 residues. CDR3 sequence reads: CASSYIPGGGTDTQYF. In nucleotides, the CDR3 is TGTGCCAGCAGTTACATCCCAGGGGGAGGCACAGATACGCAGTATTTT.

The gene calls are TRBV5-1 and TRBJ2-7, with a possible D match to TRBD1 (6 bases). The CDR3 runs to 17 residues. V gave up 4 bases and J gave up 2 bases, with 22 bases separating them. Germline loops: CDR1 SGHRS, CDR2 YFSETQ. The CDR3 protein is CASSGGWGQKKTYEQYF. For the CDR3, the DNA is TGCGCCAGCAGCGGTGGGTGGGGGCAAAAGAAAACCTACGAGCAGTACTTC. The variable domain in full, with the rest retrieved from reference TRBV5-1 and TRBJ2-7, is KAGVTQTPRYLIKTRGQQVTLSCSPISGHRSVSWYQQTPGQGLQFLFEYFSETQRNKGNFPGRFSGRQFSNSRSEMNVSTLELGDSALYLCASSGGWGQKKTYEQYFGPGTRLTVT.

This clone is a singleton in its sample. The chain has TRBV4-2 and TRBJ2-5; D might be TRBD2 (5 bases). Trimming took 0 bases from V and 2 from J, leaving 16 bases between them. Germline CDR1 reads LGHNA; CDR2 reads YNFKEQ. This CDR3 has 17 amino acids. CDR3 protein: CASSQDPRSAEQETQYF. DNA for the CDR3: TGTGCCAGCAGCCAAGATCCGAGATCAGCGGAACAAGAGACCCAGTACTTC.

The CDR3 DNA reads TGCGCCAGCAGCTTGACTACGAACACTGAAGCTTTCTTT. It is translated as CASSLTTNTEAFF. This rearrangement joins TRBV5-1 to TRBJ1-1, with D hard to call. This CDR3 has 13 residues. Germline loops: CDR1 SGHRS, CDR2 YFSETQ. V shed 1 base and J shed 1 base, with 5 bases lying between them.

The chain carries TRBV2 and TRBJ2-3, with TRBD2 identical over 8 bases. The CDR3 runs 13 residues. J was trimmed by 6 bases and V by 8 bases; bases with no gene match: 7. Germline V gene lookup returns CDR1 SNHLY and CDR2 FYNNEI. The CDR3 spells CASGSGRGDTQYF. CDR3 nucleotides: TGTGCCAGCGGAAGCGGGAGAGGGGATACGCAGTATTTT. The whole variable domain, remainder taken from reference TRBV2 and TRBJ2-3, is EPEVTQTPSHQVTQMGQEVILRCVPISNHLYFYWYRQILGQKVEFLVSFYNNEISEKSEIFDDQFSVERPDGSNFTLKIRSTKLEDSAMYFCASGSGRGDTQYFGPGTRLTVL.

This clone was detected once. The sample holds other DNA sequences that translate to the same CDR3. The rearrangement uses TRBV6-5 and TRBJ2-7; TRBD2 might be the D (6 bases). Germline V gene sequence: CDR1 MNHEY, CDR2 SVGAGI. Trimming removed 2 bases at V and 6 bases at J, with 11 bases between. The CDR3 consists of 13 residues. CDR3 sequence: CASSYPGGREQYF. In nucleotides, the CDR3 is TGTGCCAGCAGTTACCCCGGGGGTCGCGAGCAGTACTTC.

The chain combines TRBV25-1 with TRBJ2-7; TRBD2 might be the D (8 bases). The CDR3 spans 18 residues. The V end lost 1 base, the J end lost 3 bases, and 22 bases lay between the germline ends. The germline CDR1 and CDR2 sequences are MGHDK and SYGVNS. The CDR3 is CASSEWGRGGQRSYEQYF. The CDR3, as DNA: TGTGCCAGCAGTGAATGGGGACGGGGGGGACAGAGAAGCTACGAGCAGTACTTC.

The chain employs TRBV29-1 and TRBJ2-2; TRBD1 is a possible D gene (6 bases). The V gene's germline CDR1 is SQVTM and CDR2 ANQGSEA. This CDR3 spans 15 amino acids. V lost 7 bases and J lost 8, with 23 bases in between. The CDR3 nucleotides are TGCAGCGCTGAGGGGACACCGGATCTAAGTGGGGAGCTGTTTTTT. It is translated as CSAEGTPDLSGELFF.

The V gene is TRBV28, the J gene TRBJ1-1; 9 nucleotides align to TRBD1. Trimming cost V 7 bases and J 5 bases; bases outside gene matches: 5. The germline V gene encodes CDR1 MDHEN and CDR2 SYDVKM. This CDR3 region has 13 residues. This chain's CDR3 is CASTTGTGTEAFF. The CDR3 nucleotides are TGTGCCAGCACCACCGGGACAGGGACTGAAGCTTTCTTT.

The J gene is TRBJ1-2, the V gene TRBV27; D remains ambiguous. The CDR3 sequence is 15 residues long. The germline V gene has CDR1 MNHEY and CDR2 SMNVEV (reference sequence). V lost 0 bases to trimming and J lost 5 bases, with 13 bases between them. DNA of the CDR3: TGTGCCAGCAGTTTATCACGAGGAGAGAGATATGGCTACACCTTC. Translating it yields CASSLSRGERYGYTF.

This chain joins TRBV19 and TRBJ2-3, with D unclear. Germline V gene data show CDR1 as LNHDA and CDR2 as SQIVND (reference sequence). This CDR3 contains 13 residues. Trimming stripped 6 bases from V and 1 base from J, with 8 bases between. DNA for the CDR3: TGTGCCAGTAGGAGGCAAGGCACAGATACGCAGTATTTT. It translates to CASRRQGTDTQYF.

This clone was detected a few times. This rearrangement joins TRBV4-3 to TRBJ1-3; 7 bases are shared with TRBD1. This CDR3 has 15 residues. Trimming at V came to 4 bases and at J to 4 bases, leaving 7 bases not matched to a gene. The germline CDR1 and CDR2 sequences are LGHNA and YSLEER. This CDR3 is CASSRKTGLGNTIYF. In nucleotides, the CDR3 is TGCGCCAGCAGCCGAAAGACAGGGCTCGGAAACACCATATATTTT.

CDR3 nucleotides: TGCGCCAGCAGCCAATTAATAGGGGACGGGGAGCTGTTTTTT. Protein product: CASSQLIGDGELFF. The rearrangement joins TRBV4-3 to TRBJ2-2, with D maybe TRBD1 (5 bases). V lost 2 bases to trimming and J lost 7 bases, with 11 bases between them. Germline V gene sequence: CDR1 LGHNA, CDR2 YSLEER. This CDR3 comprises 14 residues.